This TCR beta chain comes out of a study of CD8 T cells in Susac syndrome. CDR3 length equals 11 residues. Germline CDR1 reads ENHRY; CDR2 reads SYGVKD. Trimming took 8 bases from V and 4 from J, leaving 8 bases between them. RNA was extracted with the RNeasy kit, and a quantity of roughly 0.5 to 1 ug was reverse transcribed using random hexamers. Multiplex immunoSEQ PCR targeted 54 Vbeta and 13 Jbeta TCR beta segments. MiXCR, run by TCRdb on the immunoSEQ multiplex PCR reads, gives a single entry per CDR3 protein. Of about 400,000 distinct CDR3 sequences detected, more than 80% appear once; the ten largest clones hold around 0.12%. The authors carried out high-throughput sequencing of TCR beta. They applied it to CD8+ and CD4+ T cells obtained from blood. Included as multiple sclerosis controls were treatment-naive patients who had stable or active relapsing-remitting disease.

The chain employs TRBV10-3 and TRBJ1-1, with D uncertain. This clonotype was sampled from a human donor with multiple sclerosis. Sequenced sample: CD8+ T cells from PBMCs. The CDR3 bases are TGTGCCATCGGATCGTCCACTGAAGCTTTCTTT. Amino acid sequence: CAIGSSTEAFF.